Listed here is a single T cell receptor beta chain. The data are from a study of blood T cell repertoires in COVID-19. Looking at the study overall: Whether acute or convalescent, the COVID-19 samples came from the United States, Italy and Spain.

Sequenced by immunoSEQ multiplex PCR; TCRdb stores in-frame clones only, minus some. The top ten clones hold more than 2% of a sample with about 260,000 clones, about 82% of them seen once. The TCR originated in a woman between 45 and 65 years old who had recovered from COVID-19. The sequencing input was PBMCs or T cells enriched from blood (not recorded which).

The DNA of the CDR3 is TGTGCCAGCAGCCTTGGGAGAGACCAGGGGAAAGGGCAGTACTTC. This gives the protein CASSLGRDQGKGQYF. The chain has TRBV11-2 and TRBJ2-7; D is perhaps TRBD1 (6 bases). The germline V and J ends were trimmed by 5 bases and 9 bases, with 23 bases remaining between them. CDR3 length: 15 amino acids. Germline CDR1 SGHAT, CDR2 FQNNGV.